This TCR beta chain was recorded in a study of spatial heterogeneity in lung cancer. General study points: Among blood samples, ubiquitous expanded tumor TCRs appeared more at resection than at follow-up.

The germline gives CDR1 MDHEN, CDR2 SYDVKM. The CDR3 is made up of 16 amino acids. The V gene lost 4 bases and the J gene lost 0 bases, with 14 bases spanning the gap. The time point was: blood at routine non-recurrence follow-up after resection. The input material, whole RNA from tumor, nontumor lung or frozen PBMC, was sequenced unsorted. This clonotype has a handful of counts. Its antigen is undetermined. Every individual TCR cDNA molecule carried its own unique molecular identifier, which allowed correction of PCR and sequencing errors. TCRdb re-called the 5' RACE reads through MiXCR, storing one row per CDR3 protein. The repertoire holds tens of thousands of distinct CDR3 sequences, with 6.5% to 7.5% as singletons.

The sequencing here drew on PBMCs, taken at follow-up. The sequence was obtained from a female donor with early-stage non-small cell lung cancer. The rearrangement joins TRBV28 to TRBJ2-3; no clear D. This chain's CDR3 is CASSWTWASSTDTQYF. DNA of the CDR3: TGTGCCAGCAGTTGGACGTGGGCCTCTAGCACAGATACGCAGTATTTT.